Given below is one T cell receptor beta chain in context. The antigen is unknown. This entry belongs to a study of identical twins. Whole-study findings and limits: It was out-of-frame TCR alpha sharing in monozygotic twins that models underestimated. Reduced insertions were recorded for abundant cord blood beta clonotypes, with no such pattern in memory repertoires.

A universal primer site arose from template switching, and cDNA bore unique molecular identifiers. TCRdb reprocessed the 5' RACE reads with MiXCR, giving one entry per CDR3 protein. The sample comprises just over 450,000 distinct CDR3 sequences, 12% to 15% of which are singletons, and about 0.54% rests with the top ten. From germline, CDR1 is LGHDT and CDR2 YNNKEL (reference sequence). The CDR3 covers 14 residues. Trimming took off 4 bases at V and 5 bases at J, with 13 bases between the two ends. Only healthy Caucasians were enrolled as donors. This same sample was also part of a study on yellow fever vaccine responses in identical twins.

The material sequenced was CD4+ T cells sorted from blood. The chain couples TRBV3-1 to TRBJ2-3, with D perhaps matching TRBD1 or TRBD2 (6 bases each). The sequence was obtained from a woman aged 18 to 35 in good health. CDR3 sequence: CASSPGGGRDTQYF. As DNA, the CDR3 is TGTGCCAGCAGCCCTGGAGGGGGGCGAGATACGCAGTATTTT.